This T cell receptor (beta chain) comes out of a study of blood T cells in healthy people across ages. On the study more broadly: Per two T cells, template switching captured roughly one barcoded beta molecule. Findings and caveats of the study: Greater diversity and more naive CD4+ cells were seen in long-lived donors than in aged donors. Across the age range, TCR beta diversity per million T cells fell in a roughly linear way. Diversity estimates from one million T cells were considered underestimates.

Through a sample-barcoded 5' primer and a J-beta primer mix, a second PCR was run for roughly 7 to 11 cycles. TCRdb reprocessed the 5' RACE reads via MiXCR and lists one record per CDR3 protein. The profile shows 1.5 million to 2 million distinct CDR3 sequences, approximately 30% of them singletons. In germline, CDR1 is SGDLS, CDR2 YYNGEE. The CDR3 consists of 14 residues. V lost 3 bases and J lost 6; bases outside the gene matches: 7. The table lists this clonotype with a few counts. What it binds is unknown. The receptor comes from a young woman in good health. Sequenced material: blood. The J gene is TRBJ1-2, the V gene TRBV9; 8 bases are shared with TRBD1. CDR3 nucleotide sequence: TGTGCCAGCAGCGCCTTGGACAGGGAAGATGGCTACACCTTC. Amino acids: CASSALDREDGYTF.